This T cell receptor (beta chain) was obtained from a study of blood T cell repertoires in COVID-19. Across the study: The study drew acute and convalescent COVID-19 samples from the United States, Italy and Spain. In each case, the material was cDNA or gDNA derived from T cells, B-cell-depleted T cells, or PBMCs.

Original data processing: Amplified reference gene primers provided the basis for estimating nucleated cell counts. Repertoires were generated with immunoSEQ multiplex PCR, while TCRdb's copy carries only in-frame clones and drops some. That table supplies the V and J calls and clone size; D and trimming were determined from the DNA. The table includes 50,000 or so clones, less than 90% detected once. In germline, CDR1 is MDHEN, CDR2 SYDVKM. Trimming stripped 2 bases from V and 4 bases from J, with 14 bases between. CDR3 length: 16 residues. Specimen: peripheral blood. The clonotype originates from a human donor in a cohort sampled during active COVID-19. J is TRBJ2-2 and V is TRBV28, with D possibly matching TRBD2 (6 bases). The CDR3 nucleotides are TGTGCCAGCAGTTTAGGAGGGTTCTCCCCCACCGGGGAGCTGTTTTTT. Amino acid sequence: CASSLGGFSPTGELFF.